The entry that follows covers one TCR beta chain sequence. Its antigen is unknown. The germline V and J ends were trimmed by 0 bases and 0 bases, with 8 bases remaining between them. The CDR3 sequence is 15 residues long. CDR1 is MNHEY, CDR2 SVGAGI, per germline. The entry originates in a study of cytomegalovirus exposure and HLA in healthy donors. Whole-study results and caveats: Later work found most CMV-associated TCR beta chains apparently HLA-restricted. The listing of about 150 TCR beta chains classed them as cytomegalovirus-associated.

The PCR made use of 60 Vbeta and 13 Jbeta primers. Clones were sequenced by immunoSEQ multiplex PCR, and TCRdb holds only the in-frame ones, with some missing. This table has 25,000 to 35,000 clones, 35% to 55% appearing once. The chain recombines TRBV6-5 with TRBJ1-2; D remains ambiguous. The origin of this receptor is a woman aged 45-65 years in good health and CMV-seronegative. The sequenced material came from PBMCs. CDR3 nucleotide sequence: TGTGCCAGCAGTTACTCGTACCGCGCTAACTATGGCTACACCTTC. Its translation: CASSYSYRANYGYTF.